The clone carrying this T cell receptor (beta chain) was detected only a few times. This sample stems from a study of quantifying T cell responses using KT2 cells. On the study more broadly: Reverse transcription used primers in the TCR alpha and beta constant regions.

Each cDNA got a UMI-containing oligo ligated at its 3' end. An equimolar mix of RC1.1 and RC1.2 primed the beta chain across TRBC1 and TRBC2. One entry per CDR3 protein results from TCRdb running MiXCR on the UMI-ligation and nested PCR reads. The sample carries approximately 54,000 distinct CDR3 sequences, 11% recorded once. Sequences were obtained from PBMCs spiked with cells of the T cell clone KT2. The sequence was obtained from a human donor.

CDR3 region: CASSIEQASKPQHF. The CDR3 nucleotides are TGTGCCAGTAGTATAGAACAGGCTTCCAAGCCCCAGCATTTT. The V and J genes are TRBV19 and TRBJ1-5, with D possibly matching TRBD1 (5 bases). There are 14 residues in the CDR3. CDR1 is LNHDA, CDR2 SQIVND, per germline (reference sequence). V lost 0 bases and J 8 bases, leaving 11 bases between the germline ends.